This passage covers 22 T cell receptor beta chains from one sample sequenced in a study of CXCR3-negative and CXCR3-positive naive CD8 T cells. Findings of the study overall: More hydrophobic TRB CDR3s were found in CXCR3-positive naive cells than in CXCR3-negative naive cells.

The authors prepared UMI-labeled TRB cDNA libraries by 5' RACE. Using the 5' RACE reads, TCRdb records one entry per CDR3 protein without DNA. Its table records 150,000 or so distinct CDR3 sequences. Their specific antigens are unknown. Material for sequencing was naive CXCR3+ CD8+ T cells from blood. Subset reported: CD45RO-CCR7+CD27+CD95- naive CD8+ T cells expressing CXCR3 (TNR3+). Source of these receptors: a human donor in good health. Some clones in this sample may be carry-over from other donors' samples.

The chain is built from TRBV6-6 and TRBJ2-5; with no DNA, the TCRdb D assignment of TRBD2 cannot be verified. Germline CDR1 reads MNHNY; CDR2 reads SVGAGI (reference sequence). The CDR3 spans 17 residues. CDR3 residues: CASSYMALAGGRETQYF.

The CDR3 sequence is CASSPNWDSNNEQFF. The V and J genes are TRBV7-2 and TRBJ2-1; as DNA is missing, the TRBD2 call by TCRdb cannot be tested. Germline V lookup: CDR1 SGHTA, CDR2 FQGNSA. This CDR3 is built from 15 residues.

The rearrangement uses TRBV19 and TRBJ2-5; TCRdb calls TRBD2, which cannot be checked without DNA. CDR1 and CDR2 from the germline V gene are LNHDA and SQIVND (reference sequence). CDR3 length: 14 residues. CDR3 in amino acids: CASSLRGGEETQYF.

The rearrangement joins TRBV7-9 to TRBJ2-7; TCRdb's D call of TRBD1 is untestable without DNA. CDR3 length equals 16 residues. The germline V gene has CDR1 SEHNR and CDR2 FQNEAQ (reference sequence). CDR3 residues: CASSSDPGHGTYEQYF. Filled out from reference TRBV7-9 and TRBJ2-7, the complete variable domain reads DTGVSQNPRHKITKRGQNVTFRCDPISEHNRLYWYRQTLGQGPEFLTYFQNEAQLEKSRLLSDRFSAERPKGSFSTLEIQRTEQGDSAMYLCASSSDPGHGTYEQYFGPGTRLTVT.

The CDR3 here is CASSALRGALAKNIQYF. The chain uses TRBV12-3 or TRBV12-4 and TRBJ2-4; TCRdb's D call of TRBD2 is untestable without DNA. The CDR3 has 17 residues.

The V gene is TRBV29-1, the J gene TRBJ2-1. Germline V lookup: CDR1 SQVTM, CDR2 ANQGSEA. This CDR3 region has 12 residues. This chain's CDR3 is CSVHKNNNEQFF.

This chain links TRBV12-3 or TRBV12-4 with TRBJ2-5; without DNA, the TCRdb call of TRBD2 cannot be checked. There are 16 residues in the CDR3. CDR3 residues: CASSPNGPHRQETQYF.

The chain uses TRBV7-9 and TRBJ1-1. Germline loops: CDR1 SEHNR, CDR2 FQNEAQ (reference sequence). The CDR3 totals 13 residues. The chain's CDR3 is CASSSTGGLEAFF.

The CDR3 protein is CSADRDNYGYTF. The chain links TRBV29-1 to TRBJ1-2; the TCRdb D gene call, TRBD1, has no DNA to confirm it. The CDR3 is made up of 12 amino acids. Germline values: CDR1 SQVTM, CDR2 ANQGSEA.

The CDR3 is CASSHSRGDPFRETQYF. The chain links TRBV4-3 to TRBJ2-5; absent DNA, TCRdb's TRBD1 call cannot be checked. In germline, CDR1 is LGHNA, CDR2 YSLEER. There are 17 residues in the CDR3.

The rearrangement joins TRBV4-3 to TRBJ2-1; TCRdb selects TRBD1, and the lack of DNA leaves this call unchecked. Looked up from germline, CDR1 is LGHNA and CDR2 is YSLEER. There are 14 residues in the CDR3. This CDR3 is CASSQGARYNEQFF.

The chain combines TRBV29-1 with TRBJ2-5; with no DNA, the TCRdb D assignment of TRBD1 cannot be verified. CDR3 size: 12 residues. The germline V gene has CDR1 SQVTM and CDR2 ANQGSEA. Here the CDR3 reads CSVIKTGGTQYF.

This chain joins TRBV6-2 or TRBV6-3 and TRBJ2-7; TCRdb's D gene call, TRBD2, goes unchecked for lack of DNA. CDR1 is MNHEY, CDR2 SVGEGT, per germline. The CDR3 runs 15 residues. CDR3 in amino acids: CASSPTGRSSYEQYF.

CDR3 sequence: CSARPLAGVSQVNEQYF. This chain links TRBV20-1 with TRBJ2-7; as DNA is missing, the TRBD2 call by TCRdb cannot be tested. The CDR3 is made up of 17 amino acids. Germline V lookup: CDR1 DFQATT, CDR2 SNEGSKA (reference sequence).

The V gene is TRBV7-3, the J gene TRBJ2-1; TCRdb selects TRBD2, and the lack of DNA leaves this call unchecked. This CDR3 comprises 15 residues. Germline V gene lookup returns CDR1 SGHTA and CDR2 FQGTGA. The CDR3 loop reads CASSLITSGLNEQFF.

The chain's CDR3 is CASRQGLANEQFF. V usage is TRBV7-9 and J usage is TRBJ2-1; TCRdb outputs TRBD2, but without DNA this stays unchecked. The CDR3 consists of 13 residues. Germline values: CDR1 SEHNR, CDR2 FQNEAQ (reference sequence).

The CDR3 loop is CASTIFAGGTGATVLTF. This chain links TRBV19 with TRBJ2-6; TCRdb designates TRBD1, a call that cannot be tested without DNA. Germline CDR1 is LNHDA and CDR2 is SQIVND (reference sequence). This CDR3 has 17 amino acids.

The chain uses TRBV12-5 and TRBJ1-1; without DNA, the TCRdb call of TRBD1 cannot be checked. This CDR3 contains 14 residues. The V gene's germline CDR1 is LGHNT and CDR2 FRNRAP. The CDR3 loop is CASGPKQGNTEAFF. Filled out from reference TRBV12-5 and TRBJ1-1, the complete variable domain reads DARVTQTPRHKVTEMGQEVTMRCQPILGHNTVFWYRQTMMQGLELLAYFRNRAPLDDSGMPKDRFSAEMPDATLATLKIQPSEPRDSAVYFCASGPKQGNTEAFFGQGTRLTVV.

The V and J genes are TRBV7-9 and TRBJ2-7; TCRdb names TRBD1, which stays unverified in the absence of DNA. From germline, CDR1 is SEHNR and CDR2 FQNEAQ (reference sequence). This CDR3 region has 14 residues. The CDR3 reads CASSATGQRYEQYF.

The V and J genes are TRBV24-1 and TRBJ2-3; checking the TCRdb D call of TRBD1 is not possible without DNA. In germline, CDR1 is KGHDR, CDR2 SFDVKD. The CDR3 covers 14 residues. This CDR3 is CATSDFGGVDTQYF.

The chain is built from TRBV28 and TRBJ2-1. There are 17 residues in the CDR3. Germline CDR1 reads MDHEN; CDR2 reads SYDVKM. This chain's CDR3 is CASSSMASMTSYNEQFF.

V is TRBV29-1 and J is TRBJ2-1. Germline-derived CDR1 and CDR2 are SQVTM and ANQGSEA. The CDR3 consists of 14 residues. The CDR3: CSVEGRGLYNEQFF.